Listed here are 4 T cell receptor beta chains from one sample, sequenced in a study of T cell responses to AZD1222 COVID-19 vaccine. Here immunoSEQ multiplex PCR was the method, and the copy in TCRdb shows in-frame clones only, minus some. There are roughly 100,000 clones in the sample; around 86% occur only once, and 4% to 6% lies in the top ten. Here the sequenced sample was peripheral blood, taken on day 0 of AZD1222 vaccination. Receptors were obtained from an adult in good health.

This clone was observed a handful of times. This chain links TRBV19 with TRBJ2-5; D is undetermined. The germline CDR1 and CDR2 sequences are LNHDA and SQIVND (reference sequence). Trimming took off 3 bases at V and 2 bases at J, with 13 bases between the two ends. The CDR3 is 15 amino acids. Here the CDR3 reads CASSMGSWRQETQYF. CDR3 in DNA: TGTGCCAGTAGTATGGGGTCCTGGAGACAAGAGACCCAGTACTTC.

CDR3 region: CATSVGTPNTGELFF. In DNA, the CDR3 is TGTGCCACCAGTGTCGGGACTCCGAACACCGGGGAGCTGTTTTTT. The chain has TRBV24-1 and TRBJ2-2, with D possibly being TRBD2 (6 bases). The germline CDR1 and CDR2 sequences are KGHDR and SFDVKD. The CDR3 contains 15 residues. Trimming removed 5 bases from V and 0 bases from J, with 9 bases in between.

V usage is TRBV4-2 and J usage is TRBJ2-5; D is ambiguous. The V and J ends lost 1 base and 1 base respectively, with 10 bases between them. Germline V lookup: CDR1 LGHNA, CDR2 YNFKEQ. The CDR3 consists of 15 residues. In DNA form, the CDR3 reads TGTGCCAGCAGCCAAGTTCAACAGACCCAAGAGACCCAGTACTTC. Encoded protein: CASSQVQQTQETQYF.

J is TRBJ2-3 and V is TRBV24-1; 10 nucleotides match TRBD1. V lost 3 bases and J lost 7; bases outside the gene matches: 9. The V gene's germline CDR1 is KGHDR and CDR2 SFDVKD. The CDR3 is made up of 16 amino acids. The CDR3 DNA follows: TGTGCCACCAGTGATCCCCGGGACAGGGGTCCATATACGCAGTATTTT. This gives the protein CATSDPRDRGPYTQYF.